Shown below are 10 T cell receptor beta chains from a single sample sequenced in a study of T-cell memory formation after mild COVID-19. MiXCR was run by TCRdb on the 5' RACE reads, yielding one entry per CDR3 protein. The sample lists approximately 89,000 distinct CDR3 sequences, around 27% seen once, with approximately 45% in the top ten. Sequences were obtained from PBMCs or a T cell subset sorted from them (not recorded which). The receptor set was obtained from a man aged 18 to 29 who had mild COVID-19 (a few samples of this study predate the infection). Cell type and time point are not known.

The gene calls are TRBV27 and TRBJ2-7; TRBD2 agrees at 8 bases. Trimming cost V 6 bases and J 0 bases; bases outside gene matches: 7. This CDR3 spans 15 amino acids. Germline V CDR1 and CDR2: MNHEY, SMNVEV (reference sequence). For the CDR3, the DNA is TGTGCCAGCAGGATTAGCGGGGCGAGCTCCTACGAGCAGTACGTC. Residues: CASRISGASSYEQYV.

V is TRBV20-1 and J is TRBJ2-7; 7 nucleotides agree with TRBD1. Germline V gene data show CDR1 as DFQATT and CDR2 as SNEGSKA (reference sequence). Trimming removed 6 bases from V and 3 bases from J; junction bases left unmatched: 5. The CDR3 spans 12 residues. Written as DNA, the CDR3 is TGCAGTGCAACAGGGGTTGTCTACGAGCAGTACGTC. Translating it yields CSATGVVYEQYV.

This clonotype was counted between two and nine times. V is TRBV15 and J is TRBJ2-7; D unclear. The CDR3 loop spans 14 amino acids. CDR1 is LNHNV and CDR2 is YYDKDF in the germline V gene (reference sequence). V dropped 0 bases and J dropped 1 base, with 7 bases sitting between them. CDR3 residues: CATSRDSDSYEQYV. The CDR3 DNA is TGTGCCACCAGCAGAGATTCCGATTCCTACGAGCAGTACGTC.

This clonotype occurred many times. The chain has TRBV4-1 and TRBJ1-1, with D possibly matching TRBD1 (5 bases). Germline V lookup: CDR1 MGHRA, CDR2 YSYEKL. The CDR3 has 15 residues. V lost 1 base and J 4 bases, leaving 13 bases between the germline ends. Written as DNA, the CDR3 is TGCGCCAGCAGCCAAGGACAGTGGGGGAGCACTGAAGCTTTCTTT. Translated, it gives CASSQGQWGSTEAFF.

This clonotype was seen ten or more times. The chain's CDR3 is CASSPQTSGGSNIQYF. CDR3 DNA sequence: TGTGCCAGCAGCCCGCAGACTAGCGGGGGATCAAACATTCAGTACTTC. The V call is TRBV3-1, the J call TRBJ2-4; 12 bases map to TRBD2. V was pared by 4 bases and J by 6 bases, with 7 bases of the junction left unmatched. The V gene's germline CDR1 is LGHDT and CDR2 YNNKEL (reference sequence). The CDR3 is made up of 16 amino acids.

This clonotype was recorded a few times. V gene TRBV28 combines with J gene TRBJ2-3, with D perhaps matching TRBD2 (7 bases). The CDR3 spans 12 residues. In germline, CDR1 is MDHEN, CDR2 SYDVKM. The V and J ends lost 11 bases and 4 bases respectively, with 13 bases between them. DNA of the CDR3: TGTGCCGGCGGGGGCTTCTCAGATACGCAGTATTTT. Residues: CAGGGFSDTQYF.

This clonotype has just a few counts. This chain joins TRBV7-2 and TRBJ2-5; TRBD1 matches at 8 bases. With 1 base clipped from V and 5 bases from J, the junction kept 9 bases outside the gene matches. The CDR3 contains 16 residues. Looked up from germline, CDR1 is SGHTA and CDR2 is FQGNSA. The CDR3, as DNA: TGTGCCAGCAGCTTAGTCGTTGTCAGGGGGCTGGAGACCCAGTACTTC. Translating it yields CASSLVVVRGLETQYF.

The gene calls are TRBV5-6 and TRBJ2-3; D might be TRBD1 or TRBD2, each matching 5 bases. Germline lookup yields CDR1 SGHDT and CDR2 YYEEEE. The germline V and J ends were trimmed by 3 bases and 1 base, with 12 bases remaining between them. The CDR3 consists of 15 residues. CDR3 amino acids: CASSWGKRGTDTQYF. The CDR3 DNA reads TGTGCCAGCAGCTGGGGGAAGAGGGGCACAGATACGCAGTATTTT.

The chain joins TRBV20-1 to TRBJ2-5; a weak D match, TRBD1 (5 bases). Looked up from germline, CDR1 is DFQATT and CDR2 is SNEGSKA (reference sequence). V was trimmed by 5 bases and J by 0 bases, leaving 19 bases between them. This CDR3 spans 16 amino acids. Written as DNA, the CDR3 is TGCAGTGCTGCAAAGCCCCGACAGACGTACCAAGAGACCCAGTACTTC. The encoded protein is CSAAKPRQTYQETQYF.

The chain links TRBV6-2 or TRBV6-3 to TRBJ2-7; TRBD2 matches 7 bases. After removal of 0 bases from V and 2 bases from J, the junction contained 7 bases not matched to a gene. Per germline, CDR1 MNHEY and CDR2 SVGEGT. The length of the CDR3 is 16 residues. The CDR3 is CASSYSGSGATYEQYF. In DNA form, the CDR3 reads TGTGCCAGCAGTTACTCAGGCAGCGGGGCCACCTACGAGCAGTACTTC.